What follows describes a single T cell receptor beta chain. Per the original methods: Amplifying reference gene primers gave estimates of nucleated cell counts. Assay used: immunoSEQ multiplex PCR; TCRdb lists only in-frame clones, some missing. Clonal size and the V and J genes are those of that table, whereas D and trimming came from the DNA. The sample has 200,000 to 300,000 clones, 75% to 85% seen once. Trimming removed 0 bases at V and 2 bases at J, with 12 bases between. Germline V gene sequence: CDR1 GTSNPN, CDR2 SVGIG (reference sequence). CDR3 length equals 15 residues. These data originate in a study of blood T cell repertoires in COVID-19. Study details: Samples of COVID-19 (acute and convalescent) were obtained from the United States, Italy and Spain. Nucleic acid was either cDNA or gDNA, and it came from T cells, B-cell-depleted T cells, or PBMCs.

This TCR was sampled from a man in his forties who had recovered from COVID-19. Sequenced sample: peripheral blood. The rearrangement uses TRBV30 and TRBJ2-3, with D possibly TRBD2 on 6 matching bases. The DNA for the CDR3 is TGTGCCTGGAGTGTACTCTCTAGCGCCACAGATACGCAGTATTTT. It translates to CAWSVLSSATDTQYF.